The text below deals with one T cell receptor beta chain. V lost 4 bases, J lost 9 bases, and 12 bases stayed unmatched. In germline, CDR1 is MNHEY, CDR2 SVGAGI. This CDR3 is 16 amino acids long. Per the original data handling: Estimates of nucleated cell counts were drawn from the amplification of reference gene primers. Produced via immunoSEQ multiplex PCR; TCRdb's table is partial and in-frame only. V and J calls and clone size are copied from that table; D and trimming were computed from the DNA. Among approximately 150,000 clones listed, around four fifths were seen once. These data originate in a study of blood T cell repertoires in COVID-19.

Source material: peripheral blood. The sequence came from a woman of 80 years or more with acute or convalescent COVID-19. The J gene is TRBJ1-6, the V gene TRBV6-5; TRBD1 matches at 7 bases. CDR3: CASSLEGGRGTSPLHF. The CDR3 DNA reads TGTGCCAGCAGTTTGGAGGGGGGCAGGGGGACTTCACCCCTCCACTTT.